Listed below are T cell receptor beta chains from one sample, sequenced in a study of control samples from healthy donors and cancer patients. The repertoire was sequenced with immunoSEQ multiplex PCR; TCRdb's copy has only in-frame clones and lacks some. This table has almost 95,000 clones, around nine tenths appearing once. The sample was blood. These TCRs come from a woman in her late teens or twenties in good health. CDR3s include the opening cysteine and the closing phenylalanine or tryptophan. Fields, in order: clone size, V gene, J gene, D gene, CDR3 DNA, CDR3 protein. The D gene is left open where the match is weak. Only some rows state a clone size, as once, few, many or a class for expanded clones.

clone size: .
V gene: TRBV9
J gene: TRBJ1-1
D gene: TRBD1
CDR3 DNA: TGTGCCAGCAGCGCTAGGGGGCAACAAATTTTATCCACTGAAGCTTTCTTT
CDR3 protein: CASSARGQQILSTEAFF

clone size: .
V gene: TRBV5-1
J gene: TRBJ1-3
D gene: .
CDR3 DNA: TGCGCCAGCAGCTTGGATCAAAGCTCTGGAAACACCATATATTTT
CDR3 protein: CASSLDQSSGNTIYF

clone size: .
V gene: TRBV3-1/TRBV3-2
J gene: TRBJ2-1
D gene: TRBD2
CDR3 DNA: TGTGCCAGCAGCCAAGATATCAGCGGGGGATACAATGAGCAGTTCTTC
CDR3 protein: CASSQDISGGYNEQFF

clone size: .
V gene: TRBV19
J gene: TRBJ1-6
D gene: .
CDR3 DNA: TGTGCCAGTAGTATGTATAATTCACCCCTCCACTTT
CDR3 protein: CASSMYNSPLHF

clone size: .
V gene: TRBV7-9
J gene: TRBJ1-1
D gene: TRBD1
CDR3 DNA: TGTGCCAGCAGCAACGGACAGGGGAAGAACACTGAAGCTTTCTTT
CDR3 protein: CASSNGQGKNTEAFF

clone size: .
V gene: TRBV3-1/TRBV3-2
J gene: TRBJ1-2
D gene: .
CDR3 DNA: TGTGCCAGCAGCCAAAACAGAAATTACTATGGCTACACCTTC
CDR3 protein: CASSQNRNYYGYTF

clone size: once
V gene: TRBV6-5
J gene: TRBJ2-5
D gene: .
CDR3 DNA: TGTGCCAGCACCAGTACAGGGTTAGAGACCCAGTACTTC
CDR3 protein: CASTSTGLETQYF

clone size: .
V gene: TRBV9
J gene: TRBJ2-2
D gene: .
CDR3 DNA: TGTGCCAGCAGCGTAGAAGGCCAGGGGGAGCTGTTTTTT
CDR3 protein: CASSVEGQGELFF

clone size: .
V gene: TRBV14
J gene: TRBJ1-2
D gene: .
CDR3 DNA: TGTGCCAGCAGCCAAGCCGGGGCCTATGGCTACACCTTC
CDR3 protein: CASSQAGAYGYTF

clone size: .
V gene: TRBV2
J gene: TRBJ1-5
D gene: TRBD1
CDR3 DNA: TGTGCCAGCAGCACCGACAGGGGCGGAAATCAGCCCCAGCATTTT
CDR3 protein: CASSTDRGGNQPQHF

clone size: .
V gene: TRBV7-8
J gene: TRBJ1-6
D gene: .
CDR3 DNA: TGTGCCAGCAGCTCCGTGTGGGGGGCAGGCGCTAATTCACCCCTCCACTTT
CDR3 protein: CASSSVWGAGANSPLHF

clone size: .
V gene: TRBV20-1
J gene: TRBJ2-2
D gene: TRBD1
CDR3 DNA: TGCAGTGCTAGTTTACCCGGGACAGGGCCCACCGGGGAGCTGTTTTTT
CDR3 protein: CSASLPGTGPTGELFF

clone size: .
V gene: TRBV3-1/TRBV3-2
J gene: TRBJ1-2
D gene: TRBD1
CDR3 DNA: TGTGCCAGCAGCTACGGACAGGCTAACTATGGCTACACCTTC
CDR3 protein: CASSYGQANYGYTF

clone size: .
V gene: TRBV27
J gene: TRBJ2-1
D gene: .
CDR3 DNA: TGTGCCAGCGGGTTCAGCTACAATGAGCAGTTCTTC
CDR3 protein: CASGFSYNEQFF

clone size: .
V gene: TRBV9
J gene: TRBJ1-6
D gene: .
CDR3 DNA: TGTGCCAGCAGCCCGAGCAAGGGGAACAATTCACCCCTCCACTTT
CDR3 protein: CASSPSKGNNSPLHF